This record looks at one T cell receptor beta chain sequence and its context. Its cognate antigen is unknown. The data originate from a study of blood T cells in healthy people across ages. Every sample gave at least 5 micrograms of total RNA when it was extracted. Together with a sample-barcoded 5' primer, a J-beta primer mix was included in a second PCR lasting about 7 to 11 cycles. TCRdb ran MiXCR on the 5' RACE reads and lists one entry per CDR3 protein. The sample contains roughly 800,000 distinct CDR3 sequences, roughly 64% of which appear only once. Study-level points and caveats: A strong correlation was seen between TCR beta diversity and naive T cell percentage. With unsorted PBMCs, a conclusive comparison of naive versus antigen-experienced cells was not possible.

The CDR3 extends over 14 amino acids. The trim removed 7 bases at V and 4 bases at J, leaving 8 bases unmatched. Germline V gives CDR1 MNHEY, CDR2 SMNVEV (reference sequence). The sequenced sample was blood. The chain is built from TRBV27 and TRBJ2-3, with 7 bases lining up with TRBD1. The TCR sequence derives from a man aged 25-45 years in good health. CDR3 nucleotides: TGTGCCAGCATTGGTCGACAGGGCCCAGATACGCAGTATTTT. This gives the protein CASIGRQGPDTQYF.